This T cell receptor (beta chain) derives from a study of post-analysis software for immune sequencing data. Findings of the study overall: Patients carried a handful of TRBV segments more frequently than controls did, and TRBV5-6, TRBV5-1 and TRBV20-1 were among them.

The TCR beta cDNA libraries carried unique molecular identifiers. TCRdb used MiXCR to reprocess the PCR reads, holding one entry per CDR3 protein. The sample holds 650,000 to 900,000 distinct CDR3 sequences, about half seen once. CDR3 length: 13 residues. V was pared by 0 bases and J by 12 bases, with 3 bases of the junction left unmatched. The V gene's germline CDR1 is SGHRS and CDR2 YFSETQ. In the case of this clonotype: No antigen is known for it.

The chain recombines TRBV5-1 with TRBJ2-1; 10 bases agree with TRBD2. The clonotype was recovered from a girl between 10 and 17 years old with multiple sclerosis. The sample comprised blood. DNA for the CDR3: TGCGCCAGCAGCTTGGGACTAGCGGGCCGGCAGTTCTTC. Translation gives CASSLGLAGRQFF.